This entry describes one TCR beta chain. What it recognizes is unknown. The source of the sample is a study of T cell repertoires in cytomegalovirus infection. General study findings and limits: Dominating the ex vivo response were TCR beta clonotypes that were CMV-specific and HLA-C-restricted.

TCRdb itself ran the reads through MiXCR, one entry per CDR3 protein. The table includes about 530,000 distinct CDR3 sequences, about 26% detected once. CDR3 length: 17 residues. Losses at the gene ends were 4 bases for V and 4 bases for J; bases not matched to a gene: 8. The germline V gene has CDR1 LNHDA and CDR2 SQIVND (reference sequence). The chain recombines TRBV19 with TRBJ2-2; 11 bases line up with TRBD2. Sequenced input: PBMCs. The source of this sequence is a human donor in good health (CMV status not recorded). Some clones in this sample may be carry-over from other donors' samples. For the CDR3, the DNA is TGTGCCAGTAGTAAATTTAAGGGACTAGCGGTCACCGGGGAGCTGTTTTTT. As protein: CASSKFKGLAVTGELFF.